This T cell receptor beta chain was captured in a study of cytomegalovirus exposure and HLA in healthy donors (dated by TCRdb to 2016 to 2017). About the full investigation: According to an earlier analysis of 587 of the donors, about 180 million T cells yielded roughly 110 million unique TCR beta sequences and about 300 Gb of sequence data. Roughly 300 gigabases of sequencing data and 70 million to 95 million unique TCR sequences made up an early release that covered over 550 HLA-typed donors. In a later genetic analysis, genome-wide SNP genotypes for about 65% of the 666 donors were used, and that subset was treated as a discovery cohort. All discovery cohort repertoires had been generated on a single sequencing platform. Of the roughly 390 genotyped donors, 65% to 90% fell in the genetic ancestry cluster associated with self-reported Caucasian donors. Typing coverage differed by locus: A, B, C, DRB1 and DQB1 were typed in roughly 620-630 donors, DQA1 in around 500, DPA1 in around 610, and DPB1 in just under 490. The T cell repertoires of 666 subjects were profiled by immunosequencing and related to cytomegalovirus serostatus. On average, around 240,000 unique TCR beta nucleotide sequences were sequenced per donor among 398 genotyped donors of the cohort, with roughly 18% of those sequences being non-productive. Along with the roughly 670-subject first cohort, a separate validation cohort of around 120 different subjects was used. The study aimed to test whether cataloging public T cell receptors could reveal signatures of past pathogen exposure. In an earlier analysis of around 540 of the donors, high-throughput TCR beta sequencing was used to judge whether each TCR beta V gene segment behaved as functional or pseudogenic. Donor age, sex, ethnicity and CMV serostatus were compiled alongside the repertoire data. HLA typing included class I and class II loci at four-digit resolution. A later analysis re-analyzed previously published TCR beta repertoires from several hundred donors and added high-resolution HLA genotyping to study TCR occurrence patterns. High-throughput TCR immunosequencing, statistical association of individual TCRs with disease status, and machine learning were combined to predict cytomegalovirus infection status. Rather than drawing on any new phenotypic data, the later analysis identified candidate immune exposures from TCR beta sequences and the way those sequences occurred across donors. About 5 DR-DQ haplotypes were handled as single units for association and clustering, since linkage in the cohort was strong.

The method was the immunoSEQ multiplex PCR assay. The multiplex PCR relied on a mix of 60 forward primers for TCR Vbeta segments and 13 reverse primers for TCR Jbeta segments. A multiplex PCR assay on genomic DNA amplified the CDR3 region of rearranged TCR beta genes. The Illumina HiSeq System was used to sequence the amplified TCR beta libraries as 87-base-pair reads. In the source study's methods: A later analysis tallied tens of millions of unique TCR beta chains across the 666 repertoires, and approximately 12 million of those chains were shared by two or more donors. Raw reads were error-corrected and collapsed into unique sequences with a nearest-neighbor algorithm that merged closely related sequences to remove PCR and sequencing errors. Alignment of CDR3 sequences to IMGT reference sequences was used to assign V, D and J gene segments. For a sequence to be retained, a match of at least six nucleotides was required to both a V gene segment and a J gene segment. Rearrangements were called productive when the CDR3 lacked stop codons and stayed in frame with V and J; all others were non-productive. CDR3 was defined by IMGT convention, running from the second conserved V-encoded cysteine to the conserved J-encoded phenylalanine. The earlier analysis of 500 to 600 of the donors excluded sequences that lacked an unambiguous match to a single V gene segment. An earlier analysis of approximately 590 of the donors classified V segments as functional when productive rearrangements were above 56.7% and as segregating when the standard deviation between donors was above 5%. A statistical classification framework was built to diagnose cytomegalovirus status from the catalog of TCR beta chain sequences. In a later analysis, TCR nucleotide sequences were compared against IMGT/GENE-DB human TR gene sequences so that V and J genes could be assigned. In a later analysis, CDR3 sequences and most-parsimonious VDJ recombination scenarios were assigned using the TCRdist pipeline. In a later analysis, every TCR beta chain was defined by the combination of its CDR3 amino acid sequence and its V-gene family, and reads without a unique V-gene family were dropped. In a later analysis, nearly 600 highly shared, low-generation-probability nucleotide sequences were removed to address suspected cross-contamination and a sequencing artifact. For each public chain, a later analysis derived a clonal expansion index from normalized ranks of inferred template counts within each repertoire. In a later analysis, generation probabilities were computed with a VDJ recombination model fitted to out-of-frame rearrangements, and the resulting probabilities were checked against IGoR. A later analysis scored TCR-TCR, TCR-HLA and TCR-CMV co-occurrence with hypergeometric tests, applying a repertoire-size bias correction to TCR pairs. False discovery rates were estimated in a later analysis by permuting HLA or CMV assignments 20 times. In a later analysis, co-occurring TCRs were grouped using DBSCAN, with TCRdist sequence similarity added in when clustering inside HLA-allele-positive subsets. Repertoires with fewer than 30,000 or more than 120,000 public chains were left out of co-occurrence clustering, as were five repertoires with anomalous nucleotide sharing. TCRdb provides this immuneACCESS table in a form limited to in-frame rearrangements. Some clones are lacking; in checked studies, under half of them reflect an unresolved V gene, and why the rest are absent is not known. D and trimming were read from the DNA, whereas the V and J calls and clone size are those reported in that table. The sample table shows under 100,000 clones, and around three fifths are seen once. The ten top clones hold over 12% of the sample.

The cohort comprised some 680 healthy bone marrow donors. At the time of sampling, every cohort member was nominally healthy, though immune exposures that went unrecorded were likely present. The donor was CMV seropositive and was included in the group of 250 to 300 seropositive cohort members. A peripheral blood sample was provided by each donor, and peripheral blood mononuclear cells were used for TCR beta sequencing. Genomic DNA was extracted from the blood cell samples with the Qiagen DNeasy Blood Extraction Kit. Points the paper makes about the study in general: A few of the identified cytomegalovirus-associated TCR beta chains were confirmed in vitro to be specific for cytomegalovirus antigens. In a later analysis, the rate of TCR association differed among HLA loci, with DRB1 alleles having the most associated TCRs and HLA-C alleles having the fewest. In a later analysis, 15,000 to 20,000 TCR beta sequences were associated with specific HLA alleles at a false discovery rate of 0.05. A later analysis reported that several top co-occurrence clusters appeared linked to parvovirus B19, influenza, CMV and Epstein-Barr virus. Most TCR sequences were observed very rarely across donors, whereas some public TCRs were present in many individuals. A further reported finding was that TCR beta sequences accurately predicted the HLA-A and HLA-B alleles for most subjects in the first cohort. In a later analysis, most CMV-associated TCR beta chains were found to appear HLA-restricted, with HLA associations seemingly driven largely by CMV exposure. It was suggested by the authors that the approach could potentially be generalized to other disease states and immunological phenotypes. A total of roughly 160 TCR beta chains were listed by the study as associated with cytomegalovirus. Roughly 15 rarely observed V segments, including chromosome 9 orphons, were excluded from the earlier analysis of several hundred of the donors because counts were too low. Strong co-occurrence of HLA alleles, especially DR and DQ, made assigning TCR associations to individual alleles difficult. Correlated functional status among segregating V segments might reflect linkage disequilibrium, but an unknown experimental factor could not be ruled out. Broadly in line with IMGT annotations, most TCR beta V segments showed up in productive rearrangements about 87% or about 30% of the time in an earlier analysis of several hundred of the donors. Only TCR beta chains were sequenced in this cohort, and the absence of alpha or paired-chain data limited detectable features. A later analysis found that HLA-associated TCR beta chains were more clonally expanded and had lower generation probabilities than equally common non-associated chains. Because the 87-base-pair reads could not distinguish some IMGT-functional V segments, including TRBV6-2 and TRBV6-3, those segments were excluded. Immune exposure information for the cohort was limited to CMV serostatus. Because some donors lacked HLA typing at each locus, the association tests relied only on the typed subset. A cluster of highly shared sequence variants was judged likely to represent a technical artifact of the sequencing pipeline. Compared with the roughly 670-donor mean, donors in an Asian-associated ancestry cluster had fewer N-insertions in productive TCRs, according to a later genetic analysis. The classifier was reported to diagnose cytomegalovirus status with high specificity and sensitivity in both the original and validation cohorts. A later genetic analysis associated a missense DCLRE1C variant with V-gene and J-gene trimming of TCR beta chains, and an independent cohort replicated the association. Roughly uniform sequencing depth across donors was assumed in presence/absence analyses, although this assumption may not hold.

Trimming costs V 1 base and J 4 bases, and their ends lie 19 bases apart. Including the terminal cysteine and phenylalanine, the CDR3 comprises 17 residues. Of the read, only the CDR3 DNA is kept; its 51 bases are in frame from base 1. As encoded in the germline V gene, CDR1 is MNHNS while CDR2 is SASEGT. Concerning this clone: The antigen it binds to is not known. Base qualities are missing; no much larger clone stands one base away. Other DNA sequences in this specimen translate into the identical CDR3.

The rearrangement joined TRBV6-1 to TRBJ2-5; the D segment cannot be called with confidence. The source material was PBMCs. The clonotype was recovered from a woman in her thirties or forties in good health and CMV-seropositive. The nucleotide sequence reads as follows: TGTGCCAGCAGTGAAGATCTAAGGTTGCCAAGAGGAGAGACCCAGTACTTC. Its protein reads: CASSEDLRLPRGETQYF.